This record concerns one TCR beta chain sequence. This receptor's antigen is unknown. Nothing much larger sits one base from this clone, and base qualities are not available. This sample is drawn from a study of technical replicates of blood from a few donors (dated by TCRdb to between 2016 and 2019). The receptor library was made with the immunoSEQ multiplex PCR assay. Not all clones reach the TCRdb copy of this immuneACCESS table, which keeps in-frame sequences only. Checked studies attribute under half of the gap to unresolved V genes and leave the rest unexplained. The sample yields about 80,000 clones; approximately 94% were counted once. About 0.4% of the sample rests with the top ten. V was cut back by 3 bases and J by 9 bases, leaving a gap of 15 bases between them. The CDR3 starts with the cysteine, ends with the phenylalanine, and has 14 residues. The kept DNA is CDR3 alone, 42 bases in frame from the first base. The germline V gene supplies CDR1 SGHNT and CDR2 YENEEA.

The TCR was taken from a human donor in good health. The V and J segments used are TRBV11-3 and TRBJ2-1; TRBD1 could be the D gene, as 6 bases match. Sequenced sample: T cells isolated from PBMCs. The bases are TGTGCCAGCAGCTTGGACTCAGGGGCCGGTGAGCAGTTCTTC. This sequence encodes CASSLDSGAGEQFF.